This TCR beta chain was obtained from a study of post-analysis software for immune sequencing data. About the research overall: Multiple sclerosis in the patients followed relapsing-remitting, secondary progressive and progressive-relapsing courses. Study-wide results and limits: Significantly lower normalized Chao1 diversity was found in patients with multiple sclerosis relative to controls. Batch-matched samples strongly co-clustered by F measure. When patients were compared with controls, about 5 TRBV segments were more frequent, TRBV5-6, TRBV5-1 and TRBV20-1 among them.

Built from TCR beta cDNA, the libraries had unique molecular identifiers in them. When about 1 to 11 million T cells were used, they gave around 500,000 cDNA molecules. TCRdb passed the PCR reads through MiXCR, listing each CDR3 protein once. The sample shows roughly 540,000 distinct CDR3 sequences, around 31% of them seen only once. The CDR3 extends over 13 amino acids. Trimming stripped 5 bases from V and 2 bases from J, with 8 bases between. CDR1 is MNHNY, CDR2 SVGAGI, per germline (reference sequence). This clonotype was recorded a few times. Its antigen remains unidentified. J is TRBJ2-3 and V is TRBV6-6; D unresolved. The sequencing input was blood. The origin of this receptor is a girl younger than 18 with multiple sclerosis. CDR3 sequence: CASSKTYTDTQYF. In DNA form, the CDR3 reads TGTGCCAGCAGTAAGACCTACACAGATACGCAGTATTTT.